The 21 T cell receptor beta chains in this list originate from one sample, sequenced in a study of T cell clusters in autoimmune cytopenias. About 37,500 genome equivalents of blood DNA were amplified for TRB. TRB rearrangements were amplified by touch-down multiplex PCR with mixed TRB-A/B primers. TCRdb reprocessed the multiplex PCR reads and reports one entry per CDR3 protein, with no DNA. The sample has 530 or so distinct CDR3 sequences. The sample was peripheral blood. Every receptor here comes from a human donor with an autoimmune cytopenia or autoimmune hepatitis (not recorded which).

This clonotype shows up as large by frequency. This chain joins TRBV6-1 and TRBJ2-2; as DNA is missing, the TRBD1 call by TCRdb cannot be tested. Germline V gene sequence: CDR1 MNHNS, CDR2 SASEGT. CDR3 length: 12 amino acids. CDR3 sequence: CASRTGTGELFF.

This clonotype is called medium-sized based on its frequency. CDR3 amino acids: CAWAGHLNPEAFF. The chain employs TRBV30 and TRBJ1-1; the TCRdb call, TRBD1, lacks DNA for checking. Per the germline V gene, CDR1 is GTSNPN and CDR2 is SVGIG (reference sequence). The CDR3 has 13 residues.

In terms of frequency, this clonotype is medium-sized (0.01 to 0.1%). The CDR3 spells CASSDSSGLETQYF. This chain joins TRBV28 and TRBJ2-5; TCRdb's D call of TRBD1 is untestable without DNA. Germline CDR1 MDHEN, CDR2 SYDVKM. CDR3 size: 14 residues.

In terms of frequency, this clonotype is medium-sized. The chain combines TRBV10-3 with TRBJ2-7; TCRdb reports TRBD1, a call that lacks DNA to check it against. Germline CDR1 reads ENHRY; CDR2 reads SYGVKD. The CDR3 length is 12 residues. This CDR3 is CAIRRGTNEQYF.

This clonotype is large by frequency. The V gene is TRBV12-3 or TRBV12-4, the J gene TRBJ2-3; TCRdb's D call, TRBD2, is unchecked because there is no DNA. The CDR3 is 14 residues long. This CDR3 is CASSPGPGTDTQYF.

In terms of frequency, this clonotype is large. J is TRBJ2-6 and V is TRBV6-1. CDR1 is MNHNS, CDR2 SASEGT, per germline. CDR3 length: 15 amino acids. This CDR3 reads CASSEQGSGANVLTF.

Frequency places this clonotype as large. V gene TRBV6-6 combines with J gene TRBJ2-1; TCRdb picks TRBD1, but there is no DNA to check that call. Per germline, CDR1 MNHNY and CDR2 SVGAGI (reference sequence). The CDR3 runs to 13 residues. CDR3 sequence reads: CASSPGAAPEQFF.

This clonotype is large by frequency. The chain recombines TRBV5-5 with TRBJ1-3. This CDR3 is 15 amino acids long. Germline CDR1 is SGHKS and CDR2 is YYEKEE (reference sequence). The CDR3 sequence is CASSLTAVSGNTIYF.

The chain joins TRBV7-9 to TRBJ1-2; with no DNA, the TCRdb D assignment of TRBD1 cannot be verified. The germline gives CDR1 SEHNR, CDR2 FQNEAQ (reference sequence). The CDR3 is 14 residues long. This CDR3 reads CASSPRTERYGYTF.

By frequency, this clonotype registers medium-sized. The rearrangement uses TRBV19 and TRBJ2-7; the D gene TCRdb calls, TRBD2, cannot be checked with no DNA. Germline loops: CDR1 LNHDA, CDR2 SQIVND (reference sequence). This CDR3 has 14 residues. The chain's CDR3 is CASSISGGRYEQYF. Combining the CDR3 with reference TRBV19 and TRBJ2-7 gives the whole variable domain DGGITQSPKYLFRKEGQNVTLSCEQNLNHDAMYWYRQDPGQGLRLIYYSQIVNDFQKGDIAEGYSVSREKKESFPLTVTSAQKNPTAFYLCASSISGGRYEQYFGPGTRLTVT.

In terms of frequency, this clonotype is large. The gene calls are TRBV19 and TRBJ2-7; checking the TCRdb D call of TRBD2 is not possible without DNA. The germline gives CDR1 LNHDA, CDR2 SQIVND (reference sequence). The CDR3 runs to 16 residues. This chain's CDR3 is CASSSRAGTSSYEQYF.

This clonotype is identified as large from frequency. This chain links TRBV12-3 or TRBV12-4 with TRBJ2-3; TCRdb's D call of TRBD2 is untestable without DNA. The CDR3 totals 16 residues. The CDR3 reads CASSLWTSGSPDTQYF.

This clonotype registers medium-sized by frequency. The rearrangement uses TRBV7-9 and TRBJ2-2; there is no DNA to check the TCRdb D call of TRBD2. The CDR3 extends over 19 amino acids. Germline CDR1 reads SEHNR; CDR2 reads FQNEAQ (reference sequence). The chain's CDR3 is CASSLTGLAGLGGTGELFF.

The chain has TRBV6-9 and TRBJ1-5; TCRdb's D gene call, TRBD1, goes unchecked for lack of DNA. The V gene's germline CDR1 is MNHGY and CDR2 SVAAGI. The CDR3 contains 14 residues. CDR3 protein: CASRPDSSNQPQHF.

In terms of frequency, this clonotype is medium-sized. This chain joins TRBV5-1 and TRBJ2-2. This CDR3 has 13 amino acids. Germline CDR1 reads SGHRS; CDR2 reads YFSETQ. The CDR3 spells CASSLPNTGELFF.

Judged by frequency, this clonotype is large. The V call is TRBV29-1, the J call TRBJ2-7; TCRdb's D call of TRBD1 is untestable without DNA. Germline CDR1 is SQVTM and CDR2 is ANQGSEA. The CDR3 loop spans 16 amino acids. The CDR3 sequence is CSVENGVTGGQYEQYF.

By frequency, this clonotype is medium-sized. The chain links TRBV6-1 to TRBJ2-7; no DNA is available, so the TRBD1 call from TCRdb remains unchecked. CDR1 is MNHNS and CDR2 is SASEGT in the germline V gene. The CDR3 totals 13 residues. The CDR3 spells CASGDRGPYEQYF.

Considering frequency, this clonotype is large. The rearrangement joins TRBV6-5 to TRBJ2-2; TCRdb returns TRBD1, unconfirmable since there is no DNA. This CDR3 has 15 amino acids. The V gene's germline CDR1 is MNHEY and CDR2 SVGAGI. CDR3 sequence reads: CASSIGQGHTGELFF.

This clonotype is called medium-sized based on its frequency. The gene calls are TRBV24-1 and TRBJ1-4; no DNA is available, so the TRBD1 call from TCRdb remains unchecked. The CDR3 is 19 amino acids. Germline V gene sequence: CDR1 KGHDR, CDR2 SFDVKD. CDR3 protein: CATSDLRGDRGTTNEKLFF.

Considering frequency, this clonotype is large. V gene TRBV18 combines with J gene TRBJ2-2; the TCRdb call, TRBD2, lacks DNA for checking. CDR3 size: 15 residues. In germline, CDR1 is KGHSH, CDR2 LQKENI. Here the CDR3 reads CASSPQDDGNGELFF.

By frequency, this clonotype registers large. The chain links TRBV19 to TRBJ2-1. The CDR3 has 12 amino acids. Germline CDR1 is LNHDA and CDR2 is SQIVND (reference sequence). The CDR3 loop reads CASSIGLNEQFF.